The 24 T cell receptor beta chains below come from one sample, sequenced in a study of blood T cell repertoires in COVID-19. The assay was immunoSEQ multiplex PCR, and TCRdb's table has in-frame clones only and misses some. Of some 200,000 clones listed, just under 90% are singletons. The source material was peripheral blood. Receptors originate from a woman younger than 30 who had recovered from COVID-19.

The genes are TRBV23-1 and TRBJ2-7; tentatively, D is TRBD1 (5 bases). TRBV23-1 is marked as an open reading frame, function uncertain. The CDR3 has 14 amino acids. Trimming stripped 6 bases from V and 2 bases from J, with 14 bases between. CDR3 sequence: CASSPGRATYEQYV. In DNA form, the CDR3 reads TGCGCCAGCAGCCCGGGCAGGGCCACCTACGAGCAGTACGTC.

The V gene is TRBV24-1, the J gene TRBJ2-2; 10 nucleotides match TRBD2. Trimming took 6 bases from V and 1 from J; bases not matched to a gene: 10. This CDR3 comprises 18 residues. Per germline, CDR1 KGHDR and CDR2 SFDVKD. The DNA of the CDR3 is TGTGCCACCAGTTCGGACAGGGCTAGCGGGAGGAACACCGGGGAGCTGTTTTTT. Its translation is CATSSDRASGRNTGELFF.

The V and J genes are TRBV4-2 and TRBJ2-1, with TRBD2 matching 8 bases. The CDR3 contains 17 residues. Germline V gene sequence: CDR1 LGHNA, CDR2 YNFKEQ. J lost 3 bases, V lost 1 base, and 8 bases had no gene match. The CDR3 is CASSQVSGRVGYNEQFF. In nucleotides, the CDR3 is TGTGCCAGCAGCCAAGTGAGCGGGAGAGTTGGCTACAATGAGCAGTTCTTC.

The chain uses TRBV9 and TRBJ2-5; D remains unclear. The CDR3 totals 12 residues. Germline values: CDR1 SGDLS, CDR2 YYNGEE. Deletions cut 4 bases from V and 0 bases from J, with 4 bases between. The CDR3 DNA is TGTGCCAGCAGCCCCGACCAAGAGACCCAGTACTTC. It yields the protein CASSPDQETQYF. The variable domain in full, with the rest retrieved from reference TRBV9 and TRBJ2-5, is DSGVTQTPKHLITATGQRVTLRCSPRSGDLSVYWYQQSLDQGLQFLIQYYNGEERAKGNILERFSAQQFPDLHSELNLSSLELGDSALYFCASSPDQETQYFGPGTRLLVL.

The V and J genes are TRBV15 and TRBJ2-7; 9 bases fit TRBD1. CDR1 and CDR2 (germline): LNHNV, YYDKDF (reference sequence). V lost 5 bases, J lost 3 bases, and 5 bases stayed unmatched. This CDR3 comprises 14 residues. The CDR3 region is CATSPRDRVYEQYF. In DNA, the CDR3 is TGTGCCACCAGCCCAAGGGACAGGGTCTACGAGCAGTACTTC.

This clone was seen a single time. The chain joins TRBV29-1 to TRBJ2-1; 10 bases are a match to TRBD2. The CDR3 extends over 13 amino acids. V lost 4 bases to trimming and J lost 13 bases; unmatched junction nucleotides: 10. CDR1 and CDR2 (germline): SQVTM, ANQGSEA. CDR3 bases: TGCAGCGTTGCTTTCCTAGCGGGGGCGGGACAGTTCTTC. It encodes CSVAFLAGAGQFF.

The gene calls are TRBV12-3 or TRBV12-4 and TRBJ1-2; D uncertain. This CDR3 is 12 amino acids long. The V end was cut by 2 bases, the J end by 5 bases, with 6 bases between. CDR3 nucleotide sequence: TGTGCCAGCAGTTTACGAGGGTATGGCTACACCTTC. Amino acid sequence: CASSLRGYGYTF.

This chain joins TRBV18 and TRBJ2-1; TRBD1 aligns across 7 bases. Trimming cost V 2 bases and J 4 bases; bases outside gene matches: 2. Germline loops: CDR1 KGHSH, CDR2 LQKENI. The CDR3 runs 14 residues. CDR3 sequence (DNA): TGTGCCAGCTCACCAACAGGGGCATACAATGAGCAGTTCTTC. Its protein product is CASSPTGAYNEQFF.

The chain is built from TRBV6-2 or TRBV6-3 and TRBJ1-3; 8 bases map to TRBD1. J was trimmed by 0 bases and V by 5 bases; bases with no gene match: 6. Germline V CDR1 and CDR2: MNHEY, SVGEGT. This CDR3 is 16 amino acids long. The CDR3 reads CASSRRDRISGNTIYF. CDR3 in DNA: TGTGCCAGCAGTAGACGGGACAGGATCTCTGGAAACACCATATATTTT.

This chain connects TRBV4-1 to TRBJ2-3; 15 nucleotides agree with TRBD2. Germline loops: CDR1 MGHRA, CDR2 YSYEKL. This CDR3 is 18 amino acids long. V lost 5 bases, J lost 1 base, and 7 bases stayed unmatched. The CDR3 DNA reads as TGCGCCAGCAGCGTTGGACTAGCGGGGGGGCCGGGCACAGATACGCAGTATTTT. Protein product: CASSVGLAGGPGTDTQYF.

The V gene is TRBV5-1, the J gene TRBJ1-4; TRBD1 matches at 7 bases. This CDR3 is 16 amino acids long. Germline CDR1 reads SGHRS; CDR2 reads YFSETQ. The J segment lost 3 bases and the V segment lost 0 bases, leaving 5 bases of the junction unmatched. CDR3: CASSLEGGGSNEKLFF. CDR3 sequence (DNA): TGCGCCAGCAGCTTGGAAGGGGGCGGTTCTAATGAAAAACTGTTTTTT.

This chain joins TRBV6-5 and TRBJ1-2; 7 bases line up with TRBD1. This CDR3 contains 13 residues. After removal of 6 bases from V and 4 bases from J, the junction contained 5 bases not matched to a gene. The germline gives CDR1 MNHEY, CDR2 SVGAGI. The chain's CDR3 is CASRSGQAYGYTF. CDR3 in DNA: TGTGCCAGCAGGTCCGGACAGGCCTATGGCTACACCTTC.

The CDR3 nucleotides read TGTGCCAGCTCATCAAGACAGGGATACGGTACTGAAGCTTTCTTT. Amino acids: CASSSRQGYGTEAFF. The chain is built from TRBV18 and TRBJ1-1; 7 bases are a match to TRBD1. Germline V gives CDR1 KGHSH, CDR2 LQKENI. CDR3 length: 15 amino acids. V lost 5 bases and J lost 5; bases outside the gene matches: 11.

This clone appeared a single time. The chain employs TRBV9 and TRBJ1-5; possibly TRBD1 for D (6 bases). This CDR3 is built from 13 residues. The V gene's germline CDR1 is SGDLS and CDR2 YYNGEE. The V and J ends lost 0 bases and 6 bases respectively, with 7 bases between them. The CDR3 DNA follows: TGTGCCAGCAGCGTAGCAGGGGCTCAGCCCCAGCATTTT. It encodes CASSVAGAQPQHF.

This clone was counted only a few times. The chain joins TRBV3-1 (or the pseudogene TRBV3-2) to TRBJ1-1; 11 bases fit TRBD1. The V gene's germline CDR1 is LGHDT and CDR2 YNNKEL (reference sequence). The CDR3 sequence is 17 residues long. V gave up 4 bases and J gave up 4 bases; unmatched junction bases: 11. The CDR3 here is CASSPLRTGGVITEAFF. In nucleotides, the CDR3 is TGTGCCAGCAGCCCACTAAGGACAGGGGGCGTTATCACTGAAGCTTTCTTT.

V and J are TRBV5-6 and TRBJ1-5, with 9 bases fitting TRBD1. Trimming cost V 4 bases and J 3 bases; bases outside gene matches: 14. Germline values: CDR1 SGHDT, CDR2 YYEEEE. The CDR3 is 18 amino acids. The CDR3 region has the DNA TGTGCCAGCAGCGGGGGTCCGGGACAGGGTTTCAACAATCAGCCCCAGCATTTT. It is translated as CASSGGPGQGFNNQPQHF.

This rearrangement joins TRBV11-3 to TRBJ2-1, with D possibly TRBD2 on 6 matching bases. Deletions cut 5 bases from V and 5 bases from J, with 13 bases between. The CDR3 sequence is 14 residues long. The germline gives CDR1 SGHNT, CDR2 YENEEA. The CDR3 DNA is TGTGCCAGCAGCCGTCTAGCGCAAAACAATGAGCAGTTCTTC. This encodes CASSRLAQNNEQFF.

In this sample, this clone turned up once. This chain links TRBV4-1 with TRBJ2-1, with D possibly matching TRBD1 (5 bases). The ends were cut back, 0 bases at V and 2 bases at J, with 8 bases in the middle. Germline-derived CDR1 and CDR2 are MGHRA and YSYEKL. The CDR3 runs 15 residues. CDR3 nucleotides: TGCGCCAGCAGCCAAGAACAGGTGACCTACAATGAGCAGTTCTTC. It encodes CASSQEQVTYNEQFF.

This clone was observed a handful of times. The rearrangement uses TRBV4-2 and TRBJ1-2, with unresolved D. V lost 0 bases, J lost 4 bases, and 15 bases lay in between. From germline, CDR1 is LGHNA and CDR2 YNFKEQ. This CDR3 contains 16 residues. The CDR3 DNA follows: TGTGCCAGCAGCCAAGATCTTGGAAGTAGCGGCTATGGCTACACCTTC. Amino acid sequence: CASSQDLGSSGYGYTF.

The CDR3 DNA is TGTGCCAGCAGCCCAACAGGGGAGCACGAGCAGTACTTC. Translating it yields CASSPTGEHEQYF. This chain uses TRBV7-6 with TRBJ2-7; 7 bases line up with TRBD1. Germline V gene sequence: CDR1 SGHVS, CDR2 FNYEAQ. This CDR3 contains 13 residues. J lost 5 bases, V lost 5 bases, and 6 bases had no gene match.

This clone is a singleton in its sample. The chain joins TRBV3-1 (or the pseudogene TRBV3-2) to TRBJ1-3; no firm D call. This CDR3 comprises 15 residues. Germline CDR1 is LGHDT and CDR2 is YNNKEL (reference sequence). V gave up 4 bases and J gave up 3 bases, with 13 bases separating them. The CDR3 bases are TGTGCCAGCAGCCCAATACGCACAGTTGGAAACACCATATATTTT. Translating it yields CASSPIRTVGNTIYF.

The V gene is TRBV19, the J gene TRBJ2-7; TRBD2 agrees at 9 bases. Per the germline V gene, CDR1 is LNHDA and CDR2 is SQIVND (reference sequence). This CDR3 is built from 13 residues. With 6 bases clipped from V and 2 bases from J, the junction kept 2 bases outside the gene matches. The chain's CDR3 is CASRGTSPYEQYV. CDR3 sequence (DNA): TGTGCCAGTAGGGGGACTAGCCCCTACGAGCAGTACGTC.

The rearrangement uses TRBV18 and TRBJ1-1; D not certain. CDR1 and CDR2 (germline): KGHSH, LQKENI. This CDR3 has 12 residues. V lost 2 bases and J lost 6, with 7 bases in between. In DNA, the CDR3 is TGTGCCAGCTCACCAATGGCACCTGAAGCTTTCTTT. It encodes CASSPMAPEAFF.

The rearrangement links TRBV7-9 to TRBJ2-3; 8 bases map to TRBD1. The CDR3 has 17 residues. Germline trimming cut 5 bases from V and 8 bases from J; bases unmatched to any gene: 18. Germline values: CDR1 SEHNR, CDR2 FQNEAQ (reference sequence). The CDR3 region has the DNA TGTGCCAGCAGCCCCCCCGGGACAGGCTTGCCTCAGGGTACGCAGTATTTT. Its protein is CASSPPGTGLPQGTQYF.